This T cell receptor (beta chain) was found in a study of immune cell composition in non-small cell lung cancer. Overall study context: Lung adenocarcinoma or squamous carcinoma made up most tumours. Study observations and caveats: Tumour-reactive clones were not shown to match dominant in vivo tumour clones.

Points on this clone: Its antigen is not identified.

Normal lung was taken at the farthest possible site, at least 3 cm from tumour. Frozen unsorted single-cell suspensions supplied the genomic DNA. TCRdb's copy holds only in-frame clones and misses some; the assay was immunoSEQ multiplex PCR. The profile covers 900 to 1,100 clones, with about three quarters appearing a single time and about 20% taken by the ten largest. CDR1 and CDR2 from the germline V gene are MNHEY and SVGAGI. Trimming took 2 bases from V and 6 from J; bases not matched to a gene: 11. The CDR3 consists of 16 residues. The genes are TRBV6-5 and TRBJ1-1; 8 bases are shared with TRBD1. This receptor was identified in a human donor with non-small cell lung cancer. The sequenced material came from non-adjacent lung tissue. CDR3 in DNA: TGTGCCAGCAGTTACGTCAGGGGGCAAAGTGGACCTGAAGCTTTCTTT. It yields the protein CASSYVRGQSGPEAFF.